These 13 T cell receptor beta chains were sequenced from one sample in a study of cytomegalovirus exposure and HLA in healthy donors. The study ran its PCR with 60 Vbeta and 13 Jbeta primers. TCRdb's copy holds only in-frame clones and misses some; the assay was immunoSEQ multiplex PCR. The sample gives about 76,000 clones, around 70% of which show up once; around 10% is in the top ten. The sample comprised PBMCs. The receptors were sampled from a woman aged 40 to 49 in good health and CMV-seropositive.

This clone was seen just once. V and J are TRBV6-4 and TRBJ2-3, with TRBD2 as a possible D gene (6 bases). Trimming took off 6 bases at V and 0 bases at J, with 13 bases between the two ends. The germline V gene has CDR1 MRHNA and CDR2 SNTAGT. The CDR3 has 15 residues. The CDR3 region is CASSPGGVSTDTQYF. The CDR3 nucleotides are TGTGCCAGCAGCCCCGGGGGAGTCAGCACAGATACGCAGTATTTT.

The V gene is TRBV19, the J gene TRBJ2-7; D remains ambiguous. V lost 6 bases and J 3 bases, leaving 15 bases between the germline ends. The V gene's germline CDR1 is LNHDA and CDR2 SQIVND (reference sequence). This CDR3 spans 14 amino acids. Written as DNA, the CDR3 is TGTGCCAGTAGAAGGCGAGACTCGTACTACGAGCAGTACTTC. It encodes CASRRRDSYYEQYF.

This clone has just a few counts. V is TRBV2 and J is TRBJ1-5; weak D call: TRBD1 (5 bases). The CDR3 is 13 residues long. Germline V gene data show CDR1 as SNHLY and CDR2 as FYNNEI. Trimming removed 7 bases at V and 2 bases at J, with 9 bases between. CDR3 residues: CASKGVGNQPQHF. Written as DNA, the CDR3 is TGTGCCAGCAAAGGGGTCGGCAATCAGCCCCAGCATTTT.

This chain joins TRBV28 and TRBJ1-3, with D perhaps matching TRBD1 (5 bases). Trimming stripped 2 bases from V and 2 bases from J, with 7 bases between. The length of the CDR3 is 14 residues. Germline-derived CDR1 and CDR2 are MDHEN and SYDVKM. CDR3: CASSLGRAGNTIYF. The CDR3 nucleotides are TGTGCCAGCAGTTTAGGCAGGGCTGGAAACACCATATATTTT.

This clone was observed a single time. The genes are TRBV2 and TRBJ2-5; no reliable D call. Trimming took off 2 bases at V and 5 bases at J, with 3 bases between the two ends. Germline values: CDR1 SNHLY, CDR2 FYNNEI. The CDR3 sequence is 11 residues long. CDR3 protein: CASSESETQYF. The CDR3 DNA sequence: TGTGCCAGCAGTGAATCGGAGACCCAGTACTTC.

The chain combines TRBV5-1 with TRBJ1-1; D might be TRBD1 (6 bases). CDR3 length: 14 amino acids. The germline V and J ends were trimmed by 0 bases and 5 bases, with 11 bases remaining between them. In germline, CDR1 is SGHRS, CDR2 YFSETQ. The CDR3: CASSLVGGYTEAFF. The DNA for the CDR3 is TGCGCCAGCAGCTTGGTAGGGGGATATACTGAAGCTTTCTTT. The full variable domain, with the rest looked up from reference TRBV5-1 and TRBJ1-1, is KAGVTQTPRYLIKTRGQQVTLSCSPISGHRSVSWYQQTPGQGLQFLFEYFSETQRNKGNFPGRFSGRQFSNSRSEMNVSTLELGDSALYLCASSLVGGYTEAFFGQGTRLTVV.

The rearrangement uses TRBV19 and TRBJ2-7; 12 positions agree with TRBD1. The CDR3 consists of 15 residues. Trimming took 6 bases from V and 6 from J; bases not matched to a gene: 9. The germline V gene encodes CDR1 LNHDA and CDR2 SQIVND (reference sequence). The CDR3 nucleotides read TGTGCCAGTAGCAATAGAGGGACAGGGGGCCTCGAGCAGTACTTC. Translated: CASSNRGTGGLEQYF. The whole variable domain, remainder taken from reference TRBV19 and TRBJ2-7, is DGGITQSPKYLFRKEGQNVTLSCEQNLNHDAMYWYRQDPGQGLRLIYYSQIVNDFQKGDIAEGYSVSREKKESFPLTVTSAQKNPTAFYLCASSNRGTGGLEQYFGPGTRLTVT.

The V gene is TRBV5-1, the J gene TRBJ1-1; D remains ambiguous. Germline V CDR1 and CDR2: SGHRS, YFSETQ. The CDR3 contains 19 residues. V dropped 4 bases and J dropped 5 bases, with 30 bases sitting between them. CDR3: CASSPRPRGQQSLVTEAFF. The CDR3 nucleotides are TGCGCCAGCAGCCCTAGGCCCCGGGGTCAGCAAAGCCTCGTTACTGAAGCTTTCTTT. Based on the CDR3 plus reference TRBV5-1 and TRBJ1-1, the full variable domain is KAGVTQTPRYLIKTRGQQVTLSCSPISGHRSVSWYQQTPGQGLQFLFEYFSETQRNKGNFPGRFSGRQFSNSRSEMNVSTLELGDSALYLCASSPRPRGQQSLVTEAFFGQGTRLTVV.

CDR3 loop: CASSYRTGPYGYTF. In DNA form, the CDR3 reads TGTGCCAGCAGTTACAGGACAGGGCCCTATGGCTACACCTTC. The gene calls are TRBV27 and TRBJ1-2, with TRBD1 identical over 8 bases. The CDR3 consists of 14 residues. The ends lost 4 bases at V and 4 bases at J; junction bases unmatched: 5. In germline, CDR1 is MNHEY, CDR2 SMNVEV (reference sequence).

The CDR3 loop reads CASSLDRGAHTEAFF. In DNA, the CDR3 is TGCGCCAGCAGCTTGGATCGGGGGGCGCACACTGAAGCTTTCTTT. The chain recombines TRBV5-1 with TRBJ1-1, with a weak D call TRBD1 (6 bases). V was shortened by 0 bases and J by 3 bases, with 12 bases between the two germline ends. Per germline, CDR1 SGHRS and CDR2 YFSETQ. The CDR3 totals 15 residues. Filled out from reference TRBV5-1 and TRBJ1-1, the complete variable domain reads KAGVTQTPRYLIKTRGQQVTLSCSPISGHRSVSWYQQTPGQGLQFLFEYFSETQRNKGNFPGRFSGRQFSNSRSEMNVSTLELGDSALYLCASSLDRGAHTEAFFGQGTRLTVV.

This clone was seen only a few times. This chain joins TRBV30 and TRBJ2-7; TRBD1 is a possible D gene (6 bases). The CDR3 has 14 amino acids. V lost 5 bases to trimming and J lost 3 bases, with 17 bases between them. CDR1 and CDR2 (germline): GTSNPN, SVGIG (reference sequence). CDR3 loop: CAWSSPQQGYEQYF. CDR3 DNA: TGTGCCTGGTCTTCCCCGCAACAGGGCTACGAGCAGTACTTC.

The V and J genes are TRBV7-9 and TRBJ1-1; 10 positions agree with TRBD1. Trimming removed 4 bases from V and 0 bases from J; junction bases left unmatched: 8. The CDR3 runs to 17 residues. Per the germline V gene, CDR1 is SEHNR and CDR2 is FQNEAQ (reference sequence). CDR3 region: CASSSWTGGILNTEAFF. As DNA, the CDR3 is TGTGCCAGCAGCTCCTGGACAGGGGGAATTTTGAACACTGAAGCTTTCTTT.

This clone was found a few times. Its ends do not fully match the called genes, so a read error is possible. The CDR3 loop is CASSLEAGGAGGYPF. The CDR3 DNA sequence: TGTGCCAGCAGCTTGGAGGCAGGGGGCGCGGGTGGCTACCCCTTC. This sequence joins TRBV5-6 and TRBJ1-2, with 8 positions matching TRBD1. Germline CDR1 and CDR2: SGHDT and YYEEEE. The CDR3 sequence is 15 residues long.